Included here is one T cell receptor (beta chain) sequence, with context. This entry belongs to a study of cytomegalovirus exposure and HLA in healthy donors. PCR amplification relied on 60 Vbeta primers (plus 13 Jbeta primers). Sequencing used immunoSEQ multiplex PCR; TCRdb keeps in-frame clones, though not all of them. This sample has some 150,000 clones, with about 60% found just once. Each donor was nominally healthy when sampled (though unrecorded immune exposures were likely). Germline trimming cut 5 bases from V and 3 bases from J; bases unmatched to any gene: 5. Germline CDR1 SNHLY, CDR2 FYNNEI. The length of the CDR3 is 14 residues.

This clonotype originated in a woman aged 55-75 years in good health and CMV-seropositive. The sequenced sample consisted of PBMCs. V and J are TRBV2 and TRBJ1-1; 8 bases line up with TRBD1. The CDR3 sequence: CASSLTGVDTEAFF. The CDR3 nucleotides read TGTGCCAGCAGTTTGACAGGGGTGGACACTGAAGCTTTCTTT.